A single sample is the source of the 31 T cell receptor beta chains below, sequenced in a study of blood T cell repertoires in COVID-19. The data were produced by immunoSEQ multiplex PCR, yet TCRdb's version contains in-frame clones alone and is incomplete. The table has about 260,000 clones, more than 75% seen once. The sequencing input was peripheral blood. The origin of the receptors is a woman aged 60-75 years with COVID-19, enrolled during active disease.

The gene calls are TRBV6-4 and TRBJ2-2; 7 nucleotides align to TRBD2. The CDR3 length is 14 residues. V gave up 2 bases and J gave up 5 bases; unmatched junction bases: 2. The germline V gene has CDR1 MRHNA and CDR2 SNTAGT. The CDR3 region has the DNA TGTGCCAGCAGTGACCAGGGAGGGACCGGGGAGCTGTTTTTT. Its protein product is CASSDQGGTGELFF.

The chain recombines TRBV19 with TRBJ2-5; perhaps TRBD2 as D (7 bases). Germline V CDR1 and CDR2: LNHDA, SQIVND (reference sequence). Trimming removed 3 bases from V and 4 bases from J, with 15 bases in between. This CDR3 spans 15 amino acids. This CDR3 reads CASSIGGGGGETQYF. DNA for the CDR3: TGTGCCAGTAGTATTGGCGGGGGCGGGGGAGAGACCCAGTACTTC.

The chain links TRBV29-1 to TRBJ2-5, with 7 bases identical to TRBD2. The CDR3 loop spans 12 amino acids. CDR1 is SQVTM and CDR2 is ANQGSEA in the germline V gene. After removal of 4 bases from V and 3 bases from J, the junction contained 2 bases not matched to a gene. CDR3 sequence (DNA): TGCAGCGTTGGGGGGGGGAAAGAGACCCAGTACTTC. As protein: CSVGGGKETQYF.

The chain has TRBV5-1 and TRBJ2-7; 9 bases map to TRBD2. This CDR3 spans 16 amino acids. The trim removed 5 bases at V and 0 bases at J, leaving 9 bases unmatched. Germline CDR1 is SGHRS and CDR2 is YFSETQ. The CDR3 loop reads CASSPDGLARSYEQYF. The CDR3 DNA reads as TGCGCCAGCAGTCCCGATGGACTAGCGCGCTCCTACGAGCAGTACTTC.

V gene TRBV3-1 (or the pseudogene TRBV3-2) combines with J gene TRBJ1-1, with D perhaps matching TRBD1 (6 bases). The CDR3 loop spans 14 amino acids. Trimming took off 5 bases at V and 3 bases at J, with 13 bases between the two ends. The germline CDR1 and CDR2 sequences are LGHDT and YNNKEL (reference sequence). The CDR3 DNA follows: TGTGCCAGCAGCGCCCGGGACAAGTACACTGAAGCTTTCTTT. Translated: CASSARDKYTEAFF.

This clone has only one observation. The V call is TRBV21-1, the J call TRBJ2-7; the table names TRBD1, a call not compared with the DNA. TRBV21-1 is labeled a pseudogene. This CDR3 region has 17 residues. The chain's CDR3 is CASSKALPDSKLYEQYF. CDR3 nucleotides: TGTGCCAGCAGCAAAGCCCTCCCGGACAGTAAACTCTACGAGCAGTACTTC.

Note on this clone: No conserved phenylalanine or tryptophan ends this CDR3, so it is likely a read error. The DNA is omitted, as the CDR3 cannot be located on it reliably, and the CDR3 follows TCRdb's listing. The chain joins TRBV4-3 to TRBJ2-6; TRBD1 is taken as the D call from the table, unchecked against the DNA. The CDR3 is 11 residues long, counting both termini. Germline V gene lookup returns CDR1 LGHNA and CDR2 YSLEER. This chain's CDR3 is CASSQGQGAGR.

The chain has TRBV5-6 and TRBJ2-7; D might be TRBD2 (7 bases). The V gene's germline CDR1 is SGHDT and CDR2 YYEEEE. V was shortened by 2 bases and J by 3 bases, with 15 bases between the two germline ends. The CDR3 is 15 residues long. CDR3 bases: TGTGCCAGCAGCTTAGGGGGGGGAGCCTACTACGAGCAGTACTTC. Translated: CASSLGGGAYYEQYF.

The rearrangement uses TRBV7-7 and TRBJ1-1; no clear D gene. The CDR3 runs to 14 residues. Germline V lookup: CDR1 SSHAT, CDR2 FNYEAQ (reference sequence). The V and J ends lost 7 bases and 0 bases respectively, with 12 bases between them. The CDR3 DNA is TGTGCCAGCACTGAGCACAGAATGAACACTGAAGCTTTCTTT. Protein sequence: CASTEHRMNTEAFF. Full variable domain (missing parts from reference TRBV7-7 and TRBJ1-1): GAGVSQSPRYKVTKRGQDVTLRCDPISSHATLYWYQQALGQGPEFLTYFNYEAQPDKSGLPSDRFSAERPEGSISTLTIQRTEQRDSAMYRCASTEHRMNTEAFFGQGTRLTVV.

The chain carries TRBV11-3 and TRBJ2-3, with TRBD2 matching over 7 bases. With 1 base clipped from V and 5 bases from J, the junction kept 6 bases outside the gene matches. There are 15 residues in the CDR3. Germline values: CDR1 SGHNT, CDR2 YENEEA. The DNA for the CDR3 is TGTGCCAGCAGCTTAGGGGGGGGTAAGAGAGATACGCAGTATTTT. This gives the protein CASSLGGGKRDTQYF. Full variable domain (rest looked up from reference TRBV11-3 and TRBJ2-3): EAGVVQSPRYKIIEKKQPVAFWCNPISGHNTLYWYLQNLGQGPELLIRYENEEAVDDSQLPKDRFSAERLKGVDSTLKIQPAELGDSAVYLCASSLGGGKRDTQYFGPGTRLTVL.

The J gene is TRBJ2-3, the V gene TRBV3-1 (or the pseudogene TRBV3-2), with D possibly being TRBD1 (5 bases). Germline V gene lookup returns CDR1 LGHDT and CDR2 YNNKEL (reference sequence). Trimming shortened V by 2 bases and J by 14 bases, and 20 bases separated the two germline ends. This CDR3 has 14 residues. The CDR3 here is CASSQTDRTSRWYF. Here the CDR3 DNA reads TGTGCCAGCAGCCAAACCGACAGAACCTCCCGGTGGTATTTT.

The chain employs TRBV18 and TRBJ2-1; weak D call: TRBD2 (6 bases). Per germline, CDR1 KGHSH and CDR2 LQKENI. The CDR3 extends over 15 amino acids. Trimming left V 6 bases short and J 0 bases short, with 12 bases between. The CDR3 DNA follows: TGTGCCAGCTCGCGCGGGGATAGCTCCTACAATGAGCAGTTCTTC. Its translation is CASSRGDSSYNEQFF.

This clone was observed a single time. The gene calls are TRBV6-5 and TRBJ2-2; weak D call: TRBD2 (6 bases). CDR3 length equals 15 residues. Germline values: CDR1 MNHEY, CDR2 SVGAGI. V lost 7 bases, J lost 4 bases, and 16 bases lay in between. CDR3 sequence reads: CASNPAGSVTGELFF. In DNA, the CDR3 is TGTGCCAGCAACCCAGCGGGTTCTGTCACCGGGGAGCTGTTTTTT.

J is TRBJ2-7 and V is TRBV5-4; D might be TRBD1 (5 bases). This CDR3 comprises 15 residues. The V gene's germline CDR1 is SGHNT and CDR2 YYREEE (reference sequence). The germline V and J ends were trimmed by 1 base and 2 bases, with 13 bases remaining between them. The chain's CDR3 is CASSLLKDRPYEQYF. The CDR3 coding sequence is TGTGCCAGCAGCTTGTTGAAAGACAGACCCTACGAGCAGTACTTC.

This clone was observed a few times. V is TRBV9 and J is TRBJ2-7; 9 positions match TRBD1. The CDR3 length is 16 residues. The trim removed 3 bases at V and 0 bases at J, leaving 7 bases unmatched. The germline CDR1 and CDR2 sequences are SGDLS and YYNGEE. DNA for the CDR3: TGTGCCAGCAGCGATCGGGACAGGGCCGTCTCCTACGAGCAGTACTTC. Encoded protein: CASSDRDRAVSYEQYF.

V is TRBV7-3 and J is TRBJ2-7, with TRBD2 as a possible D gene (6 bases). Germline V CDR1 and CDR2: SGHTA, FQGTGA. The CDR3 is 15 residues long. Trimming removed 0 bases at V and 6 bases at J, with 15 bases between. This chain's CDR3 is CASSLTAGSRFEQYF. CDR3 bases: TGTGCCAGCAGCTTAACTGCGGGGTCACGGTTCGAGCAGTACTTC.

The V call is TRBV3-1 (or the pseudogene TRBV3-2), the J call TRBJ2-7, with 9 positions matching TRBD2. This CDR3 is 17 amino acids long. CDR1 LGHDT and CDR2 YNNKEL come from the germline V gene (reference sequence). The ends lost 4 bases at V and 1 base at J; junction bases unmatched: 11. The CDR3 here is CASSLGLAGPFSYEQYF. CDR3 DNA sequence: TGTGCCAGCAGCCTGGGGCTAGCGGGACCCTTTTCCTACGAGCAGTACTTC.

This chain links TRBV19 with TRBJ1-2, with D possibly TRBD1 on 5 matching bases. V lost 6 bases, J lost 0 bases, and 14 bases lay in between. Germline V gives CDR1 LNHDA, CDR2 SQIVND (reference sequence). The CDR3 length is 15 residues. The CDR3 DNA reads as TGTGCCAGTAGGGTAGGGGTCCTCCCTAACTATGGCTACACCTTC. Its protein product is CASRVGVLPNYGYTF.

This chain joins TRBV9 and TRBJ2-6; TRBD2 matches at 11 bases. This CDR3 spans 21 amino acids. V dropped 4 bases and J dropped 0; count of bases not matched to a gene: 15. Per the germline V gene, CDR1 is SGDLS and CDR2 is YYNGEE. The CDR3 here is CASSTHPRGLAGSSGANVLTF. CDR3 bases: TGTGCCAGCAGCACACACCCTAGAGGACTAGCGGGCAGCTCTGGGGCCAACGTCCTGACTTTC.

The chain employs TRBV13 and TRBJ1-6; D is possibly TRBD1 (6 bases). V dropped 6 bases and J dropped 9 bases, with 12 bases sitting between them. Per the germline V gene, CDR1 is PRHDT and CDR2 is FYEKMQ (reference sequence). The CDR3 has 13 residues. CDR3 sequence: CASSNPRGSPLHF. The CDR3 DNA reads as TGTGCCAGCAGTAACCCCAGGGGTTCACCCCTCCACTTT.

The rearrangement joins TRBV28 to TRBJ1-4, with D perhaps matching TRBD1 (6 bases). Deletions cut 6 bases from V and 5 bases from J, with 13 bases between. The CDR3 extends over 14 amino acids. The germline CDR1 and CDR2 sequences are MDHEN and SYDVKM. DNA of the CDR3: TGTGCCAGCAGCCCAGGGACACGAAATGAAAAACTGTTTTTT. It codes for CASSPGTRNEKLFF.

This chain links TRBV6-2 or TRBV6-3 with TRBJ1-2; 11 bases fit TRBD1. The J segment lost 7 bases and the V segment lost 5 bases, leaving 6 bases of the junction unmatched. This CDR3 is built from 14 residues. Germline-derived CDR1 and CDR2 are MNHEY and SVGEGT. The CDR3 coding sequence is TGTGCCAGCAGTAATACCGGGACAGGGGGTGGCTACACCTTC. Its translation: CASSNTGTGGGYTF.

The CDR3 region has the DNA TGTGCCAGCAGCCAAAGCGGGACAGGGGCCTACGAGCAGTACTTC. Translating it yields CASSQSGTGAYEQYF. The rearrangement uses TRBV7-2 and TRBJ2-7, with 10 bases fitting TRBD1. The CDR3 sequence is 15 residues long. V shed 5 bases, J shed 2 bases, and the junction held 6 bases outside the gene matches. Germline-derived CDR1 and CDR2 are SGHTA and FQGNSA.

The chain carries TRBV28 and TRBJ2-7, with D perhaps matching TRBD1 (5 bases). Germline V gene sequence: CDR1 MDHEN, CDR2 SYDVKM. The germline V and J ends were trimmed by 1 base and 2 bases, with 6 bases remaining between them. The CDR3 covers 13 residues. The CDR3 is CASSLLGAYEQYF. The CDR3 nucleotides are TGTGCCAGCAGTTTATTAGGGGCCTACGAGCAGTACTTC.

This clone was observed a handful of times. The CDR3 bases are TGTGCCAGCAGCCGGCGGGAGAAAGAGACCCAGTACTTC. This gives the protein CASSRREKETQYF. The gene calls are TRBV5-4 and TRBJ2-5, with 7 bases fitting TRBD2. The CDR3 covers 13 residues. V lost 4 bases, J lost 3 bases, and 3 bases stayed unmatched. The V gene's germline CDR1 is SGHNT and CDR2 YYREEE (reference sequence).

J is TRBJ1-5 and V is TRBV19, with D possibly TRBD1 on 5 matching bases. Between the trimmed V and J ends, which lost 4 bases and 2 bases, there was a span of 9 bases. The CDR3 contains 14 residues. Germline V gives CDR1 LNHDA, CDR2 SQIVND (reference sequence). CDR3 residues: CASSNQGRNQPQHF. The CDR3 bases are TGTGCCAGTAGTAATCAGGGCCGCAATCAGCCCCAGCATTTT.

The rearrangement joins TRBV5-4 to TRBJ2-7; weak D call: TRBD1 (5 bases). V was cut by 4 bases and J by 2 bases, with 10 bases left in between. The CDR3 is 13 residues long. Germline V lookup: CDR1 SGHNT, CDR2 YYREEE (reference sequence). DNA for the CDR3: TGTGCCAGCAGCCAGGGCGGACCCTACGAGCAGTACTTC. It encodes CASSQGGPYEQYF.

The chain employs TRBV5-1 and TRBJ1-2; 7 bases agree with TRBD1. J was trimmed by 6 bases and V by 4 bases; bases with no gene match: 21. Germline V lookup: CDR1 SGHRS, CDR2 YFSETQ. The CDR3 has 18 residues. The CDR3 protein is CASSTGTAALPNLDGYTF. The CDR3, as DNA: TGCGCCAGCAGCACGGGGACAGCCGCTCTACCGAACCTTGATGGCTACACCTTC.

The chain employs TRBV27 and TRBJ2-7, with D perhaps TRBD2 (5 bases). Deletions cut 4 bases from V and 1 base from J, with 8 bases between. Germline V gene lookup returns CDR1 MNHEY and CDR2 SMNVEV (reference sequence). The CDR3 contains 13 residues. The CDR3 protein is CASSYLASYEQYF. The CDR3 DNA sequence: TGTGCCAGCAGTTACCTAGCTTCCTACGAGCAGTACTTC.

The CDR3 sequence: CAISEGIGANNSPLHF. In DNA, the CDR3 is TGTGCCATCAGTGAGGGGATAGGGGCTAATAATTCACCCCTCCACTTT. J is TRBJ1-6 and V is TRBV10-3, with a possible D match to TRBD1 (5 bases). Germline V gene lookup returns CDR1 ENHRY and CDR2 SYGVKD. Between the trimmed V and J ends, which lost 2 bases and 5 bases, there was a span of 13 bases. The CDR3 has 16 residues.

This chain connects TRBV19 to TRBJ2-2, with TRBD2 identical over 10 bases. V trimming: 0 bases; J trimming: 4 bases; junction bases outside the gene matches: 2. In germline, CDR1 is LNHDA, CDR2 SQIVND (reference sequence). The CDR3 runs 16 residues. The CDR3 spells CASSIEAGGVTGELFF. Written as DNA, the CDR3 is TGTGCCAGTAGTATAGAAGCGGGAGGGGTCACCGGGGAGCTGTTTTTT.